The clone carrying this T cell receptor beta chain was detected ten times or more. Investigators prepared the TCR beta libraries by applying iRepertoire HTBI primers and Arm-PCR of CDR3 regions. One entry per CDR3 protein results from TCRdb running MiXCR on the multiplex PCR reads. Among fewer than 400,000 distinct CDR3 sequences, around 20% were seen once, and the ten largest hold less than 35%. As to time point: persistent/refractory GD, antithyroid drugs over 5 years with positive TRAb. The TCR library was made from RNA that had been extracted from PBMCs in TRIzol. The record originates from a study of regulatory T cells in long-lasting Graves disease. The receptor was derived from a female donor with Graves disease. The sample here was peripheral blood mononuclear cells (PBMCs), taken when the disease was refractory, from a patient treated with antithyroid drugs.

CDR3 region: CASSSPAGNYGYTF. The CDR3 nucleotides read TGTGCCAGCAGCTCCCCCGCAGGAAACTATGGCTACACCTTC. This chain connects TRBV6-1 to TRBJ1-2, with D unclear. Trimming pared 6 bases from V and 2 bases from J, leaving 13 bases between. The length of the CDR3 is 14 residues. CDR1 and CDR2 (germline): MNHNS, SASEGT.